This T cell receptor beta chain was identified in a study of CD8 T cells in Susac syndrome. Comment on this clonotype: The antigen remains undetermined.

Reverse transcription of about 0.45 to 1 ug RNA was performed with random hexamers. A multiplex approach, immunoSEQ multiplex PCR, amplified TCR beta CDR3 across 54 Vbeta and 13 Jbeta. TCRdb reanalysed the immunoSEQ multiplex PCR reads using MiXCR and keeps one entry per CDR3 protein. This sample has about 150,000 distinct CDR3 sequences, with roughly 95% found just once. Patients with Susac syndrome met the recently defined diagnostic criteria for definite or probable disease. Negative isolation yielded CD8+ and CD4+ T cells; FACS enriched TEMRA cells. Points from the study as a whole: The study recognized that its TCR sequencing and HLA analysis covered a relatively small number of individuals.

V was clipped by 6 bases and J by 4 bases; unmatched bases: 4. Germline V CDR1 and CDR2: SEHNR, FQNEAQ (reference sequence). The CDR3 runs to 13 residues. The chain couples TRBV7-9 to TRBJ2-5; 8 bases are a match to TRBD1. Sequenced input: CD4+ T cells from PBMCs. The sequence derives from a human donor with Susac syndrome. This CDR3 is CASSSDRGETQYF. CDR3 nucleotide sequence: TGTGCCAGCAGTTCCGACAGGGGAGAGACCCAGTACTTC.